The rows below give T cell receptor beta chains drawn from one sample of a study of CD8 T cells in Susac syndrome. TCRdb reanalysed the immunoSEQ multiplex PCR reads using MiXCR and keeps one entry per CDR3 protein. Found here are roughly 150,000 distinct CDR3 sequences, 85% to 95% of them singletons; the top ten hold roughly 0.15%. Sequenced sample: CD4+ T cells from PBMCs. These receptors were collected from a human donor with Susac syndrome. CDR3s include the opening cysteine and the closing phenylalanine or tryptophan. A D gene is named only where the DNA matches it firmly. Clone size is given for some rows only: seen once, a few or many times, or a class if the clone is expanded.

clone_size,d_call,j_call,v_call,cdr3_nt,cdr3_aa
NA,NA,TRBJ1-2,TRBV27,TGTGCCAGCAGTCTGACCCTCGGGGCGGGTGGCTACACCTTC,CASSLTLGAGGYTF
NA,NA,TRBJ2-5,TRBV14,TGTGCCAGCAGCCAAGAGTGGCAGGAGACCCAGTACTTC,CASSQEWQETQYF
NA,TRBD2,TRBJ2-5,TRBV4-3,TGCGCCAGCAGCCAAGATTCCGGGGGAGGGGAGACCCAGTACTTC,CASSQDSGGGETQYF
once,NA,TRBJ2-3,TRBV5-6,TGTGCCAGCAGCTTGGGGGGTCAGGGGTCTGCAGATACGCAGTATTTT,CASSLGGQGSADTQYF
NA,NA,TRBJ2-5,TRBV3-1,TGTGCCAGCAGCCCCGTGTCGGGGGCGCAAGAGACCCAGTACTTC,CASSPVSGAQETQYF
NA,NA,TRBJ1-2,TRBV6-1,TGTGCCAGCAGTGAAGCGCCAGCAGGGCAATATGGCTACACCTTC,CASSEAPAGQYGYTF
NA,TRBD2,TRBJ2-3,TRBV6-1,TGTGCCAGCAGAAACCCTAGCGGGCCCTTCACAGATACGCAGTATTTT,CASRNPSGPFTDTQYF
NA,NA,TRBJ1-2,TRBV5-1,TGCGCCAGCAGCGGCGGCCCAACGGACTATGGCTACACCTTC,CASSGGPTDYGYTF
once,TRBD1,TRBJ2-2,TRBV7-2,TGTGCCAGCAACCTCCTCGGGACAGCAAACACCGGGGAGCTGTTTTTT,CASNLLGTANTGELFF
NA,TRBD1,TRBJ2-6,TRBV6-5,TGTGCCAGCAGGTACAGGGGGCGCGAATCTGGGGCCAACGTCCTGACTTTC,CASRYRGRESGANVLTF
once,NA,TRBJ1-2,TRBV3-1,TGTGCCAGCAGCCAAGACGCACGAGTAAGCTATGGCTACACCTTC,CASSQDARVSYGYTF
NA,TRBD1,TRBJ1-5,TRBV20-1,TGCAGTGCCCTTCAGGGGGCTAATAGCAATCAGCCCCAGCATTTT,CSALQGANSNQPQHF
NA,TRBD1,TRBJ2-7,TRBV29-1,TGCAGCGGGTCGGGACAGGGGTCCGAGCAGTACTTC,CSGSGQGSEQYF
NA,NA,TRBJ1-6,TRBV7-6,TGTGCCAGCAGTCCCGGTACTGATAATTCACCCCTCCACTTT,CASSPGTDNSPLHF
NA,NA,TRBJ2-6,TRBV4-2,TGTGCCAGCAGCCAAGACCCCGGGGCCAACGTCCTGACTTTC,CASSQDPGANVLTF
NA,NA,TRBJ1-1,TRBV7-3,TGTGCCAGCAGCTTAAACGGCAGGGGCACTGAAGCTTTCTTT,CASSLNGRGTEAFF
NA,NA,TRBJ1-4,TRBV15,TGTGCCACCAGTCCTCGGGGTCTGAGATCGACTAATGAAAAACTGTTTTTT,CATSPRGLRSTNEKLFF
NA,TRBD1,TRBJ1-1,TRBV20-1,TGCAGTGCCCTTGGACAGGGGGCGATCGGAACTGAAGCTTTCTTT,CSALGQGAIGTEAFF
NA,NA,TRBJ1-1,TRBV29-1,TGCAGCGGAAGGTCAGGGAGAAACACTGAAGCTTTCTTT,CSGRSGRNTEAFF
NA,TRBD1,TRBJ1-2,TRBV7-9,TGTGCCAGCAGCTTGGGGACGACAGGGAGCTATGGCTACACCTTC,CASSLGTTGSYGYTF
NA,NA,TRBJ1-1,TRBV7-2,TGTGCCAGCAGCTCCCCAAGCCTCGGGGACGATGCTTTCTTT,CASSSPSLGDDAFF
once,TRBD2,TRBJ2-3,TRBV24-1,TGTGCCACCAGTGACCCGTCGGCTAGCGGGGACACAGATACGCAGTATTTT,CATSDPSASGDTDTQYF
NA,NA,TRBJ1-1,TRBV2,TGTGCCAGCAGTGAACAGGGGCTGAACACTGAAGCTTTCTTT,CASSEQGLNTEAFF
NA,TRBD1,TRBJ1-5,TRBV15,TGTGCCACCAGCTCCCGGGACAGCAGATATCAGCCCCAGCATTTT,CATSSRDSRYQPQHF